The T cell receptor (beta chain) described here comes from a study of T cell repertoires in cytomegalovirus infection. Germline CDR1 MGHRA, CDR2 YSYEKL. This CDR3 contains 16 residues. V dropped 2 bases and J dropped 8 bases, with 19 bases sitting between them. TCRdb recomputed calls from the reads with MiXCR, one row per CDR3 protein. The sample includes 500,000 to 600,000 distinct CDR3 sequences, more than 15% of them seen just once. The sample taken for sequencing was CD8+ T cells from PBMCs. The J gene is TRBJ2-1, the V gene TRBV4-1; weak D call: TRBD2 (6 bases). The clonotype was recovered from a human donor in good health (CMV status not recorded). Some clones in this sample may be carry-over from other donors' samples. The CDR3 is CASSQYPGGRGYEQFF. CDR3 nucleotide sequence: TGCGCCAGCAGCCAATATCCCGGAGGGCGCGGCTATGAGCAGTTCTTC.